This note documents a single T cell receptor (beta chain) sequence. Other nucleotide sequences from this sample produce the same CDR3. The sample comes from a study of beta chain features in type 1 diabetes. cDNA synthesis used the whole RNA isolate, giving expressed TCRB sequences. Sequencing used immunoSEQ multiplex PCR; TCRdb keeps in-frame clones, though not all of them. The sample has roughly 370,000 clones, approximately 14% seen once. Sequencing was performed on naive CD4+ T cells from blood. The origin of this receptor is a man between 25 and 39 years old in good health.

CDR3 nucleotides: TGTGCCAGCAGCCCTGGGGCCAACGTCCTGACTTTC. Translating gives CASSPGANVLTF. The V call is TRBV14, the J call TRBJ2-6; the D is unclear. V was pared by 4 bases and J by 2 bases, with 0 bases between. The CDR3 extends over 12 amino acids. Germline CDR1 and CDR2: SGHDN and FVKESK.